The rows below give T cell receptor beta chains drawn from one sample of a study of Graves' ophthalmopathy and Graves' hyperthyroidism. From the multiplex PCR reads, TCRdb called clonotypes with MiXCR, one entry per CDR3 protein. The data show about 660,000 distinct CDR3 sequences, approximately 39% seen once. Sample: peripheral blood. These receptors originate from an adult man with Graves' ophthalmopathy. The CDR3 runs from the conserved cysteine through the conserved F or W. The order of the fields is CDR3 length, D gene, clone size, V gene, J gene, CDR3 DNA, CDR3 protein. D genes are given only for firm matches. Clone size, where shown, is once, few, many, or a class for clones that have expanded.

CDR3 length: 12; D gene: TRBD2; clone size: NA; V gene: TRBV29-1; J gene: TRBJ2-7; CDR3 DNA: TGCTCTGGACTAGCGGATTCCTACGAGCAGTACTTC; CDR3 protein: CSGLADSYEQYF
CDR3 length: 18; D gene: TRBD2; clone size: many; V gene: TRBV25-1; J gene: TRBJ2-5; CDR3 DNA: TGTGCCAGCAGTGAATTCAGACTAGCGGGAGGGTACCAAGAGACCCAGTACTTC; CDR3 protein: CASSEFRLAGGYQETQYF
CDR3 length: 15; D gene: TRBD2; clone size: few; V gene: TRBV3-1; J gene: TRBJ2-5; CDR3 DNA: TGTGCCAGCAGCCCGGGACTAGCGTCTATTGAGACCCAGTACTTC; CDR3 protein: CASSPGLASIETQYF
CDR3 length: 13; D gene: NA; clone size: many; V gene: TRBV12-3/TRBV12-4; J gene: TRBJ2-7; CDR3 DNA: TGTGCCAGCAGTTTTCGGTCCCCCTACGAGCAGTACTTC; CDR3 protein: CASSFRSPYEQYF
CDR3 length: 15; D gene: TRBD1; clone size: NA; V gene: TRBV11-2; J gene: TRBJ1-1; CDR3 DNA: TGTGCCAGCAGCTCACAGACAGGGTCCACTTCTGAAGCTTTCTTT; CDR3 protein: CASSSQTGSTSEAFF
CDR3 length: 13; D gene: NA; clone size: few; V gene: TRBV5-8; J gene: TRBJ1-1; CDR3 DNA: TGTGCCAGCAGCGCAAGGGTGCACACTGAAGCTTTCTTT; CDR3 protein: CASSARVHTEAFF
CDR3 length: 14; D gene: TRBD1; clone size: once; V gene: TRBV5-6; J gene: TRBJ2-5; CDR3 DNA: TGTGCCAGCAGCGACGGACAGGGGGTAGAGACCCAGTACTTC; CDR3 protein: CASSDGQGVETQYF
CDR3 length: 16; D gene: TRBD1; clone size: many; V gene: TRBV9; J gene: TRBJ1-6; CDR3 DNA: TGTGCCAGCAGCAACCGACAGGGGACGGCGGAATCACCCCTCCACTTT; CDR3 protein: CASSNRQGTAESPLHF
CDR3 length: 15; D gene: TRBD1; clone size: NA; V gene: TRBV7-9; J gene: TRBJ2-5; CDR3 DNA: TGTGCCAGCAGCTGGGACAGGGGGTATATGAAGACCCAGTACTTC; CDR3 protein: CASSWDRGYMKTQYF
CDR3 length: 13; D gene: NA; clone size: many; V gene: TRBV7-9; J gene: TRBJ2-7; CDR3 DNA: TGTGCCAGCAGCTCACAAGGGACCTACGAGCAGTACTTC; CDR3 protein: CASSSQGTYEQYF
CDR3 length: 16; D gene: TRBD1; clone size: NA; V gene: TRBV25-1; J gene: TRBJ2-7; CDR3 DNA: TGTGCCAGCAGCGTAGCCCTCGGACAGGATCACTACGAGCAGTACTTC; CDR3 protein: CASSVALGQDHYEQYF
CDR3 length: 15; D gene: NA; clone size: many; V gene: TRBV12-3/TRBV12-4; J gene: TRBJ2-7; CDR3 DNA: TGTGCCAGCAGTTTAGATGGGGCCGAGGAGGACGAGCAGTACTTC; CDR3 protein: CASSLDGAEEDEQYF
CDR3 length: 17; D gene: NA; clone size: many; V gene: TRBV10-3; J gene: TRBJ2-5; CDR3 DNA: TGTGCCATCAGTGAGTCGGTCGGGGGTTGGGGCCAAGAGACCCAGTACTTC; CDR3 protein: CAISESVGGWGQETQYF
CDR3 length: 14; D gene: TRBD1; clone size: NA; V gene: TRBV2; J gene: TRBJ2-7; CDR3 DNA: TGTGCCAGCAAATCCGACAGGGCCCCCTACGAGCAGTACTTC; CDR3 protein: CASKSDRAPYEQYF
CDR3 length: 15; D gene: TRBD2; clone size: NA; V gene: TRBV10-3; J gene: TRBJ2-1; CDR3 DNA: TGTGCCATCAGTGAAACTAGCGGGAGGTACAATGAGCAGTTCTTC; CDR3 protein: CAISETSGRYNEQFF
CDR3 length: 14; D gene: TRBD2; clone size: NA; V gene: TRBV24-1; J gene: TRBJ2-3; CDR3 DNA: TGTGCCACCAGTGAACCACTAGCGGCAGATACGCAGTATTTT; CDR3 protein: CATSEPLAADTQYF
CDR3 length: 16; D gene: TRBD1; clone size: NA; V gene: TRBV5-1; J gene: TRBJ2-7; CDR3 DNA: TGCGCCAGCAGCCAAACGGGACAGGGGGCATCCTACGGGCAGTACTTC; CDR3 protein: CASSQTGQGASYGQYF
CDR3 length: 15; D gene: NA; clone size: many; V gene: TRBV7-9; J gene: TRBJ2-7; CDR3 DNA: TGTGCCAGCAGCCAAGCACCTTGGGGGGACCCAAAGCAGTACTTC; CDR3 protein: CASSQAPWGDPKQYF
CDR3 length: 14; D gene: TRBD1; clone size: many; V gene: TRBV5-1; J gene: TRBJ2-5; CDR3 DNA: TGCGCCAGCAGCCGCGGACAGGGGAAAGAGACCCAGTACTTC; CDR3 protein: CASSRGQGKETQYF
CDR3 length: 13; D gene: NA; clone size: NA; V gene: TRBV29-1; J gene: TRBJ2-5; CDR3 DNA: TGCAGCGTTGAGGGCGGGGGCATGGGGACCCAGTACTTC; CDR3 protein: CSVEGGGMGTQYF
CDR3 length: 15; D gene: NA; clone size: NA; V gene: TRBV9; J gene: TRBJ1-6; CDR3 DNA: TGTGCCAGCACTCCCAAGCCAGGGTTAGATTCACCCCTCCACTTT; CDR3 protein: CASTPKPGLDSPLHF
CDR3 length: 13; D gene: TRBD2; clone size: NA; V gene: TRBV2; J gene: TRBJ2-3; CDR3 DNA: TGTGCCAGCCGACTAGCGGGAAGAGATACGCAGTATTTT; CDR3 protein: CASRLAGRDTQYF
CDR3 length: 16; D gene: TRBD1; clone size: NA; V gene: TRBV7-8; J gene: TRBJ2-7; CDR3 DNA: TGTGCCAGCAGCTTGATTTCGGGGACAGGGGGGGACGAGCAGTACTTC; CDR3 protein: CASSLISGTGGDEQYF
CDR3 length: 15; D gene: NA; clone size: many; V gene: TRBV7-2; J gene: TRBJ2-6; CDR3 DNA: TGTGCCAGCACCCCTTCGGGTTCTGGGGCCAACGTCCTGACTTTC; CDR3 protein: CASTPSGSGANVLTF
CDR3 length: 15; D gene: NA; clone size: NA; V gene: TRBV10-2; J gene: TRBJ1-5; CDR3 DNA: TGTGCCAGCAGCCAGGAGGTATATAGCAATCAGCCCCAGCATTTT; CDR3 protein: CASSQEVYSNQPQHF
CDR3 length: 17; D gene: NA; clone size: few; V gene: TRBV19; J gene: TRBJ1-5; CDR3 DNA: TGTGCCAGTAGTTCCCCCTTTTCGGGTTCTTCTGGTCAGCCCCAGCATTTT; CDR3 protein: CASSSPFSGSSGQPQHF
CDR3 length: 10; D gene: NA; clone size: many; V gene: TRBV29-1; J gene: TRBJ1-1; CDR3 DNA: TGCAGCGTTGTGAACACTGAAGCTTTCTTT; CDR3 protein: CSVVNTEAFF
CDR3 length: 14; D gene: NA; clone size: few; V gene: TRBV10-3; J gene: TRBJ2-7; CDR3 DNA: TGTGCCAGCAGTTACGCGGACAGTACCTACGAGCAGTACTTC; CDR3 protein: CASSYADSTYEQYF
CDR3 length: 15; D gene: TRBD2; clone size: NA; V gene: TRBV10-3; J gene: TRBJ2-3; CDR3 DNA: TGTGCCATCAGCCCATTAGCGGGAGACACAGATACGCAGTATTTT; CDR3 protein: CAISPLAGDTDTQYF
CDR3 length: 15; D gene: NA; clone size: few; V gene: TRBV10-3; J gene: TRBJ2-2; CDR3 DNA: TGTGCCAGCAGTGGACAAGGCGGCTACACCGGGGAGCTGTTTTTT; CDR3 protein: CASSGQGGYTGELFF
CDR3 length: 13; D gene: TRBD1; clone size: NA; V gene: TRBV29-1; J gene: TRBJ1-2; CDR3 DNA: TGCAGCAGCCACGGACAGGGGGTTAATGGCTACACCTTC; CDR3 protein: CSSHGQGVNGYTF
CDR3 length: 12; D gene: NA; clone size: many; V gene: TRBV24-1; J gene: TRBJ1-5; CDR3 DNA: TGTGCCACCAGTGATGGGAGGCAGCCCCAGCATTTT; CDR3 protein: CATSDGRQPQHF
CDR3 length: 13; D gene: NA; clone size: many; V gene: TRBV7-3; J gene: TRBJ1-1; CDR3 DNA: TGTGCCAGCAGCTTAACGGGGTCCACTGAAGCTTTCTTT; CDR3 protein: CASSLTGSTEAFF
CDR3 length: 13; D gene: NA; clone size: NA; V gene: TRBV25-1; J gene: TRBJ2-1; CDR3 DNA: TGTGCCAGCAGTGTAGAGGGGGATAATGAGCAGTTCTTC; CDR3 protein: CASSVEGDNEQFF
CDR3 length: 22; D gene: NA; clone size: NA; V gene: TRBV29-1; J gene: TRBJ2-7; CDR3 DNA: NA; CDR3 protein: CSVEGTNYGYTFGSGPRYEQYF
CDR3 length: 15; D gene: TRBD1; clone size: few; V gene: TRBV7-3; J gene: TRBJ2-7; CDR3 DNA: TGTGCCAGCAGTGCCCCCGGGACAGGATCCTACGAGCAGTACTTC; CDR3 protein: CASSAPGTGSYEQYF
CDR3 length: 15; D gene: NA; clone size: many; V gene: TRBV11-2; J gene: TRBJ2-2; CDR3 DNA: TGTGCCAGCAGCTCCACGGGAACGAACACCGGGGAGCTGTTTTTT; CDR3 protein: CASSSTGTNTGELFF
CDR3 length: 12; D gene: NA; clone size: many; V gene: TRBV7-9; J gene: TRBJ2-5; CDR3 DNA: TGTGCCAGCAGGAGAGGGCTGGAGACCCAGTACTTC; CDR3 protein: CASRRGLETQYF
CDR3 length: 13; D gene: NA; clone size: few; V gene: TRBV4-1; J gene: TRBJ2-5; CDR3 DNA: TGCGCCAGCAGCCCCAACCTTAGGGAGACCCAGTACTTC; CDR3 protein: CASSPNLRETQYF
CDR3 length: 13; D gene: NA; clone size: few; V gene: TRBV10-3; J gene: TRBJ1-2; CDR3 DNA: TGTGCCAGCAGTGAAGTGGCAGACTATGGCTACACCTTC; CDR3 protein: CASSEVADYGYTF
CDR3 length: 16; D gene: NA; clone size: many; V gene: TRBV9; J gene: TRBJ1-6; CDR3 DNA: TGTGCCAGCAGCGTAGGAGAGAGCTCCTATAATTCACCCCTCCACTTT; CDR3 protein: CASSVGESSYNSPLHF
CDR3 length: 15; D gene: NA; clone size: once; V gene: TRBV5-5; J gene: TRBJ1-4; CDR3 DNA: TGTGCCAGCAGCAGTTACGGCTCAACTAATGAAAAACTGTTTTTT; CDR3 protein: CASSSYGSTNEKLFF
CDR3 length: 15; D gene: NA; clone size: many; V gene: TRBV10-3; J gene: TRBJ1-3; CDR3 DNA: TGTGCCATCAACTCCGGGACACTCCCTGGAAACACCATATATTTT; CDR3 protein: CAINSGTLPGNTIYF
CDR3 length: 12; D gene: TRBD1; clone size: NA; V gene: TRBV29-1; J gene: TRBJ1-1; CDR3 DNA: TGCAGCGCTAGGACAGGGTACACTGAAGCTTTCTTT; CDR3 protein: CSARTGYTEAFF
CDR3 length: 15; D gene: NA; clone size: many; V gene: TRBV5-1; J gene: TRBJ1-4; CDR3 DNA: TGCGCCAGCAGGGACCTCAGGGCAACTAATGAAAAACTGTTTTTT; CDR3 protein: CASRDLRATNEKLFF
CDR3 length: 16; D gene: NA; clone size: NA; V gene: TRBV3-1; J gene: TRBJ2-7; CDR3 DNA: TGTGCCAGCAGCCAAGTTCGGGGGCGGTCGCTCTACGAGCAGTACTTC; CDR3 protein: CASSQVRGRSLYEQYF
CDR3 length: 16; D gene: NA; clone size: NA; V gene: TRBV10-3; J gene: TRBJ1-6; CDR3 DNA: TGTGCCAGCAGTCCGCGAGGAGGGAGGGATAATTCACCCCTCCACTTT; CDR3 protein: CASSPRGGRDNSPLHF
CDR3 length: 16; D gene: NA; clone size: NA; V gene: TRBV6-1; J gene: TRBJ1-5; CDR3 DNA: TGTGCCAGCAGCCCATCGTCTAGGGGGAGCAATCAGCCCCAGCACTTT; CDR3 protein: CASSPSSRGSNQPQHF
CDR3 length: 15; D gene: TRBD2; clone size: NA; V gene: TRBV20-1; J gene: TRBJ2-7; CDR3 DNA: TGCAGTGCTGTGAAGACTAGCGGGGGTTTCTACGAGCAGTACTTC; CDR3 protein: CSAVKTSGGFYEQYF
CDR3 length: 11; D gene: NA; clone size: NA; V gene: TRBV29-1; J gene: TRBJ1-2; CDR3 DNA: TGCAGCGTTGCTAGGGTAGGGGGCTACACCTTC; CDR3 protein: CSVARVGGYTF
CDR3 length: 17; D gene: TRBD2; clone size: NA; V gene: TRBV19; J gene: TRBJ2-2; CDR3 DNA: TGTGCCAGTAGTGTAGGACTAGCGGGGAAGCACACCGGGGAGCTGTTTTTT; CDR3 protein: CASSVGLAGKHTGELFF
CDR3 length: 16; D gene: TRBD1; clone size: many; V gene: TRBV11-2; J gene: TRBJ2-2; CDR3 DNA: TGTGCCAGCAGCTTAGATATACAGGGGGGCACCGGGGAGCTGTTTTTT; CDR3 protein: CASSLDIQGGTGELFF